These T cell receptor beta chains were read from a single sample in a study of T cell repertoires in cytomegalovirus infection. TCRdb itself ran the reads through MiXCR, one entry per CDR3 protein. The table shows about 900,000 distinct CDR3 sequences, with around 29% occurring only once. No antigen is known for these receptors. Sample: cultured CD8+ T cells from PBMCs, taken from culture after CMV antigen stimulation. The receptors derive from a human donor in good health (CMV status not recorded). Some clones in this sample may be carry-over from other donors' samples. CDR3s include the opening cysteine and the closing phenylalanine or tryptophan. A D gene is named only where the DNA matches it firmly. Where a row states a size, it is once, few, many or the class of an expanded clone; other rows omit it.

clone_size: -; d_call: TRBD1; j_call: TRBJ2-1; v_call: TRBV29-1; cdr3_aa: CSVAPTGAGEQFF; cdr3_nt: TGCAGCGTTGCCCCGACAGGGGCGGGGGAGCAGTTCTTC
clone_size: -; d_call: -; j_call: TRBJ1-1; v_call: TRBV10-3; cdr3_aa: CAISESEGLNTEAFF; cdr3_nt: TGTGCCATCAGTGAGTCGGAGGGTTTAAATACTGAAGCTTTCTTT
clone_size: -; d_call: -; j_call: TRBJ1-2; v_call: TRBV11-2; cdr3_aa: CASSPEERRDGYTF; cdr3_nt: TGTGCCAGCAGCCCAGAAGAGAGGCGGGATGGCTACACCTTC
clone_size: -; d_call: TRBD1; j_call: TRBJ2-5; v_call: TRBV12-3/TRBV12-4; cdr3_aa: CASRLTGWGQETQYF; cdr3_nt: TGTGCCAGCAGACTGACAGGGTGGGGGCAAGAGACCCAGTACTTC
clone_size: -; d_call: -; j_call: TRBJ2-3; v_call: TRBV11-2; cdr3_aa: CASSLVGFAGGDTQYF; cdr3_nt: TGTGCCAGCAGCTTAGTAGGGTTCGCCGGGGGAGATACGCAGTATTTT
clone_size: few; d_call: -; j_call: TRBJ2-3; v_call: TRBV4-2; cdr3_aa: CASSHVTSTTDTQYF; cdr3_nt: TGTGCCAGCAGCCACGTGACCTCGACCACAGATACGCAGTATTTT
clone_size: -; d_call: TRBD2; j_call: TRBJ2-5; v_call: TRBV13; cdr3_aa: CASSPGPSGGQETQYF; cdr3_nt: TGTGCCAGCAGCCCGGGACCTAGCGGGGGCCAAGAGACCCAGTACTTC
clone_size: many; d_call: -; j_call: TRBJ1-1; v_call: TRBV27; cdr3_aa: CASSFTGMNTEAFF; cdr3_nt: TGTGCCAGCAGTTTCACGGGGATGAACACTGAAGCTTTCTTT
clone_size: few; d_call: -; j_call: TRBJ1-2; v_call: TRBV7-2; cdr3_aa: CASSLATGATNYGYTF; cdr3_nt: TGTGCCAGCAGCTTAGCTACCGGGGCTACTAACTATGGCTACACCTTC
clone_size: few; d_call: -; j_call: TRBJ2-3; v_call: TRBV6-2/TRBV6-3; cdr3_aa: CASKGRRSLADTQYF; cdr3_nt: TGTGCCAGCAAGGGGAGACGCAGTTTGGCAGATACGCAGTATTTT
clone_size: -; d_call: TRBD1; j_call: TRBJ2-1; v_call: TRBV7-9; cdr3_aa: CASSNGQGSAEQFF; cdr3_nt: TGTGCCAGCAGCAATGGACAGGGTTCGGCTGAGCAGTTCTTC
clone_size: -; d_call: TRBD1; j_call: TRBJ1-2; v_call: TRBV12-3/TRBV12-4; cdr3_aa: CASSTGQGIYGYTF; cdr3_nt: TGTGCCAGCAGTACCGGACAGGGAATCTATGGCTACACCTTC
clone_size: few; d_call: -; j_call: TRBJ2-2; v_call: TRBV7-9; cdr3_aa: CASSLTWDTGELFF; cdr3_nt: TGTGCCAGCAGCCTCACCTGGGACACCGGGGAGCTGTTTTTT
clone_size: few; d_call: -; j_call: TRBJ1-1; v_call: TRBV7-9; cdr3_aa: CASSWEVNTEAFF; cdr3_nt: TGTGCCAGCAGCTGGGAAGTCAACACTGAAGCTTTCTTT
clone_size: many; d_call: TRBD1; j_call: TRBJ2-2; v_call: TRBV7-9; cdr3_aa: CASSTRDRGTGELFF; cdr3_nt: TGTGCCAGCAGCACGCGGGACAGGGGGACCGGGGAGCTGTTTTTT
clone_size: few; d_call: -; j_call: TRBJ1-6; v_call: TRBV7-8; cdr3_aa: CASSFAAGSPLHF; cdr3_nt: TGTGCCAGCAGCTTTGCAGCCGGGTCACCCCTCCACTTT
clone_size: -; d_call: -; j_call: TRBJ2-1; v_call: TRBV7-9; cdr3_aa: CASSFTELNEQFF; cdr3_nt: TGTGCCAGCAGCTTCACAGAACTCAATGAGCAGTTCTTC
clone_size: few; d_call: -; j_call: TRBJ2-7; v_call: TRBV10-3; cdr3_aa: CAISESVYEQYF; cdr3_nt: TGTGCCATCAGTGAATCCGTTTACGAGCAGTACTTC
clone_size: -; d_call: -; j_call: TRBJ2-7; v_call: TRBV4-1; cdr3_aa: CASSQEFLLGADEQYF; cdr3_nt: TGCGCCAGCAGCCAAGAATTTCTACTGGGAGCTGACGAGCAGTACTTC
clone_size: -; d_call: -; j_call: TRBJ2-1; v_call: TRBV7-9; cdr3_aa: CASLFTDGHNEQFF; cdr3_nt: TGTGCCAGCTTGTTCACGGATGGACACAATGAGCAGTTCTTC
clone_size: many; d_call: TRBD2; j_call: TRBJ2-1; v_call: TRBV7-7; cdr3_aa: CASSRSGGVYNEQFF; cdr3_nt: TGTGCTAGCAGCCGTAGCGGGGGCGTTTACAATGAGCAGTTCTTC
clone_size: many; d_call: -; j_call: TRBJ2-1; v_call: TRBV6-1; cdr3_aa: CASSTSYNEQFF; cdr3_nt: TGTGCCAGCAGTACCTCCTACAATGAGCAGTTCTTC
clone_size: few; d_call: -; j_call: TRBJ2-7; v_call: TRBV4-1; cdr3_aa: CASSQSGHEQYF; cdr3_nt: TGCGCCAGCAGCCAAAGCGGTCACGAGCAGTACTTC
clone_size: -; d_call: TRBD1; j_call: TRBJ1-4; v_call: TRBV27; cdr3_aa: CASSLTRGLYEKLFF; cdr3_nt: TGTGCCAGCAGTTTAACCAGGGGGCTGTATGAAAAACTGTTTTTT
clone_size: many; d_call: -; j_call: TRBJ1-4; v_call: TRBV7-2; cdr3_aa: CASSLTPGVNEKLFF; cdr3_nt: TGTGCCAGCAGCTTAACGCCAGGAGTAAATGAAAAACTGTTTTTT
clone_size: -; d_call: -; j_call: TRBJ1-5; v_call: TRBV7-6; cdr3_aa: CASSPSTGDGNQPQHF; cdr3_nt: TGTGCCAGCAGCCCTTCGACGGGGGATGGCAATCAGCCCCAGCATTTT
clone_size: -; d_call: -; j_call: TRBJ1-5; v_call: TRBV6-6; cdr3_aa: CASSYGGKGSNQPQHF; cdr3_nt: TGTGCCAGCAGTTACGGGGGGAAGGGTAGCAATCAGCCCCAGCATTTT
clone_size: -; d_call: TRBD2; j_call: TRBJ2-3; v_call: TRBV6-5; cdr3_aa: CASSYSPSGVTDTQYF; cdr3_nt: TGTGCCAGCAGTTACTCGCCTAGCGGAGTCACAGATACGCAGTATTTT
clone_size: -; d_call: -; j_call: TRBJ2-5; v_call: TRBV6-5; cdr3_aa: CASTKTRSQETQYF; cdr3_nt: TGTGCCAGCACCAAAACCCGGAGTCAAGAGACCCAGTACTTC
clone_size: many; d_call: TRBD1; j_call: TRBJ1-1; v_call: TRBV5-4; cdr3_aa: CASSWDRGPNTEAFF; cdr3_nt: TGTGCCAGCAGCTGGGACAGGGGCCCGAACACTGAAGCTTTCTTT
clone_size: few; d_call: -; j_call: TRBJ2-2; v_call: TRBV9; cdr3_aa: CASSVAGVNTGELFF; cdr3_nt: TGTGCCAGCAGCGTAGCGGGGGTGAACACCGGGGAGCTGTTTTTT
clone_size: -; d_call: -; j_call: TRBJ1-3; v_call: TRBV7-6; cdr3_aa: CASSFDGEGNTIYF; cdr3_nt: TGTGCCAGCAGCTTCGATGGGGAAGGAAACACCATATATTTT
clone_size: few; d_call: -; j_call: TRBJ1-4; v_call: TRBV20-1; cdr3_aa: CSASRPRWDEKLFF; cdr3_nt: TGCAGTGCTAGCAGACCAAGATGGGATGAAAAACTGTTTTTT
clone_size: -; d_call: -; j_call: TRBJ1-2; v_call: TRBV5-6; cdr3_aa: CASSLGGELRVYGYTF; cdr3_nt: TGTGCCAGCAGCTTGGGTGGGGAATTGAGAGTCTATGGCTACACCTTC
clone_size: -; d_call: -; j_call: TRBJ2-5; v_call: TRBV24-1; cdr3_aa: CATSEPHGGQETQYF; cdr3_nt: TGTGCCACCAGTGAGCCTCACGGGGGACAAGAGACCCAGTACTTC
clone_size: many; d_call: -; j_call: TRBJ2-2; v_call: TRBV7-8; cdr3_aa: CASSLLPRTANTGELFF; cdr3_nt: TGTGCCAGCAGCTTACTGCCGAGGACAGCTAACACCGGGGAGCTGTTTTTT
clone_size: -; d_call: -; j_call: TRBJ1-2; v_call: TRBV18; cdr3_aa: CASSPPLGPDGYTF; cdr3_nt: TGTGCCAGCTCACCGCCCCTAGGGCCTGATGGCTACACCTTC
clone_size: few; d_call: -; j_call: TRBJ2-5; v_call: TRBV5-1; cdr3_aa: CASSLRSGALQETQYF; cdr3_nt: TGCGCCAGCAGCTTGAGGAGCGGAGCTCTCCAAGAGACCCAGTACTTC
clone_size: few; d_call: -; j_call: TRBJ2-1; v_call: TRBV12-3/TRBV12-4; cdr3_aa: CASSSGAGWDYNEQFF; cdr3_nt: TGTGCCAGCAGTTCAGGGGCAGGGTGGGACTACAATGAGCAGTTCTTC
clone_size: few; d_call: -; j_call: TRBJ1-4; v_call: TRBV7-9; cdr3_aa: CASSSSGANEKLFF; cdr3_nt: TGTGCCAGCAGCTCTTCAGGGGCTAATGAAAAACTGTTTTTT
clone_size: many; d_call: -; j_call: TRBJ2-3; v_call: TRBV12-3/TRBV12-4; cdr3_aa: CASSFSPGFTDTQYF; cdr3_nt: TGTGCCAGCAGTTTCAGCCCGGGATTCACAGATACGCAGTATTTT
clone_size: -; d_call: TRBD1; j_call: TRBJ1-2; v_call: TRBV29-1; cdr3_aa: CSVYSTTGTGFHGYTF; cdr3_nt: TGCAGCGTTTACTCAACAACCGGGACAGGGTTCCATGGCTACACCTTC